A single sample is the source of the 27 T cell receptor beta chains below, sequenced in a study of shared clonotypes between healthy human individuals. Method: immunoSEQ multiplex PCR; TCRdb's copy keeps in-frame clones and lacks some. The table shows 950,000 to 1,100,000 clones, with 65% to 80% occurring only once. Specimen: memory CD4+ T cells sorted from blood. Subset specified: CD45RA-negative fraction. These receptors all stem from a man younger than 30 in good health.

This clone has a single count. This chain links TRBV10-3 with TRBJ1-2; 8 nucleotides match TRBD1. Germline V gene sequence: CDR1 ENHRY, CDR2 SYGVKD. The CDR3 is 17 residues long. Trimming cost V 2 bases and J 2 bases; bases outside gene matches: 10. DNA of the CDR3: TGTGCCATCAGTGAGAATATGAATGGACAGGGCAACTATGGCTACACCTTC. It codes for CAISENMNGQGNYGYTF.

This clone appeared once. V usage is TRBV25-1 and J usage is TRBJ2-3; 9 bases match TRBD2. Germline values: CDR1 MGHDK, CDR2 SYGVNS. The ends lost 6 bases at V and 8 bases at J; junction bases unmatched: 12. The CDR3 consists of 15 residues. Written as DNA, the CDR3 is TGTGCCAGCAGCGATAGCGGGGGCTATTCCCCTACGCAGTATTTT. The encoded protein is CASSDSGGYSPTQYF.

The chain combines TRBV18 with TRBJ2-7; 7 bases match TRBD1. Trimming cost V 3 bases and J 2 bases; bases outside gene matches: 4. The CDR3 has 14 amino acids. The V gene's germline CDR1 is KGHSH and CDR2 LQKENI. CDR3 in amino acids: CASSPTGIPYEQYF. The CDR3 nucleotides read TGTGCCAGCTCACCGACAGGGATCCCCTACGAGCAGTACTTC.

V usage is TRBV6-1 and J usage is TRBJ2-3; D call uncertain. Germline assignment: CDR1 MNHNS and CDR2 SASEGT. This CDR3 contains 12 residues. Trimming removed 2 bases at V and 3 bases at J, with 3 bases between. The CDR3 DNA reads TGTGCCAGCAGTGAATCGACAGATACGCAGTATTTT. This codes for CASSESTDTQYF.

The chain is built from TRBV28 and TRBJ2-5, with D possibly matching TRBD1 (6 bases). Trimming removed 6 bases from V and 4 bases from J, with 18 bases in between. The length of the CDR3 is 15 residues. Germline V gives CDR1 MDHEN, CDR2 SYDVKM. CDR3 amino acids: CASSSDRKGRETQYF. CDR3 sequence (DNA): TGTGCCAGCAGCTCCGACAGGAAAGGAAGAGAGACCCAGTACTTC.

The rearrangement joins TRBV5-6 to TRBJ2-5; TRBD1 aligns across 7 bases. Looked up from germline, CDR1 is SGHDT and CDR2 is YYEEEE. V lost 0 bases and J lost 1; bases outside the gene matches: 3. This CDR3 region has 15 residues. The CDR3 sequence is CASSLGQGVQETQYF. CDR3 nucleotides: TGTGCCAGCAGCTTGGGTCAGGGGGTCCAAGAGACCCAGTACTTC.

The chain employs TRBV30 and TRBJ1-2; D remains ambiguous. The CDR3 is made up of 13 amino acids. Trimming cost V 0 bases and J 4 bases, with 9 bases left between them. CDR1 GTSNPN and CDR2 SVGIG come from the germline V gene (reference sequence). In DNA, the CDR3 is TGTGCCTGGAGTGTCGGGCCATTCTATGGCTACACCTTC. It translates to CAWSVGPFYGYTF.

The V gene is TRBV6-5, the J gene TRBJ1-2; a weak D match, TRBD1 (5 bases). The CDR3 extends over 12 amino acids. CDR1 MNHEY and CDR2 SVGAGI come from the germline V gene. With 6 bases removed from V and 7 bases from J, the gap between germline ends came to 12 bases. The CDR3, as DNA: TGTGCCAGCAGCGATAGGGGAACTGGCTACACCTTC. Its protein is CASSDRGTGYTF.

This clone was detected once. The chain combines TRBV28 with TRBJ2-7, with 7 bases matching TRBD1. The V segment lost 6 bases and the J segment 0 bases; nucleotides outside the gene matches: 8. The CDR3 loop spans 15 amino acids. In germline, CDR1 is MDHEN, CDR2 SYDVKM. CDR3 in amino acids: CASSLPTGSSYEQYF. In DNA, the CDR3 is TGTGCCAGCAGCTTGCCGACAGGGTCCTCCTACGAGCAGTACTTC.

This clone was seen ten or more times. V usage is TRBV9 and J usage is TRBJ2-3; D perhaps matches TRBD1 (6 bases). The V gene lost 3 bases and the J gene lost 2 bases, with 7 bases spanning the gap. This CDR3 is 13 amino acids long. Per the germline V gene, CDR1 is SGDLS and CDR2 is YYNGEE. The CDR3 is CASSGQVTDTQYF. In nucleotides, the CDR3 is TGTGCCAGCAGCGGACAGGTCACAGATACGCAGTATTTT.

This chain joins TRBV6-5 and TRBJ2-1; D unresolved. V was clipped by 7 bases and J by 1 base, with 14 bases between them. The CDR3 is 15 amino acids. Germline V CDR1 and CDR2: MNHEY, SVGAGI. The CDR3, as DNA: TGTGCCAGCACTCGTTTGGACCCTTCCTACAATGAGCAGTTCTTC. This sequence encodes CASTRLDPSYNEQFF.

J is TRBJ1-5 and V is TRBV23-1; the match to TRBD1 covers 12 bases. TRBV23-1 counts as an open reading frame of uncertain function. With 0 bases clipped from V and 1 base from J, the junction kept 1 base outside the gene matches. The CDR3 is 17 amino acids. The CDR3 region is CASSQSGQGASNQPQHF. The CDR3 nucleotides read TGCGCCAGCAGTCAATCGGGACAGGGGGCGAGCAATCAGCCCCAGCATTTT.

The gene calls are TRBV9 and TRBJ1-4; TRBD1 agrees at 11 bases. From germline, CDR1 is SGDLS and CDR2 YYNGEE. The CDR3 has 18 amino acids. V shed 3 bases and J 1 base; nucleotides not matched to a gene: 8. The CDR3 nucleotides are TGTGCCAGCAGCGCCCGGACAGGGGGCGCGGGAACTAATGAAAAACTGTTTTTT. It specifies CASSARTGGAGTNEKLFF.

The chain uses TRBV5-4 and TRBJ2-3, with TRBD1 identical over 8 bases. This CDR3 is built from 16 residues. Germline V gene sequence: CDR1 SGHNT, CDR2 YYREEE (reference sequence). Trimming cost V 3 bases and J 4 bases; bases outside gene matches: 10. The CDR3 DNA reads TGTGCCAGCAGCTACGCGACAGGGGCGAATTCAGATACGCAGTATTTT. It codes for CASSYATGANSDTQYF.

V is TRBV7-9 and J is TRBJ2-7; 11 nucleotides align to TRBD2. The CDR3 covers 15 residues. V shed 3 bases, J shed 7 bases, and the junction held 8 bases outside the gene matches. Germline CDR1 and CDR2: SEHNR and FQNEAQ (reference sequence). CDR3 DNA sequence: TGTGCCAGCAGCTTGGAGACTAGCGGGGTAAGGGAGCAGTACTTC. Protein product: CASSLETSGVREQYF.

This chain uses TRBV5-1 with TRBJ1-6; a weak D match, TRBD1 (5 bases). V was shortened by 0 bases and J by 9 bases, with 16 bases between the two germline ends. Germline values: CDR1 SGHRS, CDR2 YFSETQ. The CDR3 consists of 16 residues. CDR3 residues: CASSLVSGRGISPLHF. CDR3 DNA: TGCGCCAGCAGCTTGGTTTCGGGGCGAGGTATTTCACCCCTCCACTTT.

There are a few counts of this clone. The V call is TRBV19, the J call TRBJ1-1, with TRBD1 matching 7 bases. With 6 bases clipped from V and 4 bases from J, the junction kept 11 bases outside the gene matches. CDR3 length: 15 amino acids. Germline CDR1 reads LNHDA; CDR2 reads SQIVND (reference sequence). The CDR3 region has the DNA TGTGCCAGTAGCAAAGGACAGGTTGGCGGCACTGAAGCTTTCTTT. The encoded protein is CASSKGQVGGTEAFF.

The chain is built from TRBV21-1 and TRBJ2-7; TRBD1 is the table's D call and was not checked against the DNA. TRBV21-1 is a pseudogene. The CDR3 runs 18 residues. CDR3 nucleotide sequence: TGTGCCAGCAGCAAACCCCGGTCGCAGGGTATGAGGTCCTACGAGCAGTACTTC. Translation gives CASSKPRSQGMRSYEQYF.

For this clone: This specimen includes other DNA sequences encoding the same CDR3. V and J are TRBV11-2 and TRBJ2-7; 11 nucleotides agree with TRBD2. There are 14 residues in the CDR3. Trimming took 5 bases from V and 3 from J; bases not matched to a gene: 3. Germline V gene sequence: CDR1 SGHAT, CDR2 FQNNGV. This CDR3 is CASSVTSGSYEQYF. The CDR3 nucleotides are TGTGCCAGCAGCGTCACTAGCGGGAGCTACGAGCAGTACTTC.

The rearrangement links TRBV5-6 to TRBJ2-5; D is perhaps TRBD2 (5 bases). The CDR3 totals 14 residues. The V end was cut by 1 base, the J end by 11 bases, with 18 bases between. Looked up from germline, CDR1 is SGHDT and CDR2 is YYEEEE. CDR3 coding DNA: TGTGCCAGCAGCTTGCCAGCGGCCGGGAAAGAGCAGTACTTC. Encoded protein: CASSLPAAGKEQYF.

CDR3 protein: CASIGGAGAPETQYF. CDR3 DNA sequence: TGTGCCAGCATAGGAGGAGCGGGGGCCCCAGAGACCCAGTACTTC. The genes are TRBV2 and TRBJ2-5; 8 positions match TRBD2. Germline V gives CDR1 SNHLY, CDR2 FYNNEI. Trimming removed 7 bases from V and 4 bases from J; junction bases left unmatched: 11. The CDR3 totals 15 residues.

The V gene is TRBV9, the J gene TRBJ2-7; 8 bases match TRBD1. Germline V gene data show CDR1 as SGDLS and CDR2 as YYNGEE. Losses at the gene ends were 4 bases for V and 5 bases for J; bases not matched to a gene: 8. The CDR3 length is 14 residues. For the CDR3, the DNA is TGTGCCAGCAGCTCGAGACAGGGGAAAGACGAGCAGTACTTC. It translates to CASSSRQGKDEQYF.

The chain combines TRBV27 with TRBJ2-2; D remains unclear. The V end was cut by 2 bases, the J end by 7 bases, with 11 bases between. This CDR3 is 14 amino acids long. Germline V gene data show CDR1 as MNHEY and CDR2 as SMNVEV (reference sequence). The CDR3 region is CASSLEMGRGELFF. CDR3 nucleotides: TGTGCCAGCAGTTTAGAGATGGGCCGCGGGGAGCTGTTTTTT.

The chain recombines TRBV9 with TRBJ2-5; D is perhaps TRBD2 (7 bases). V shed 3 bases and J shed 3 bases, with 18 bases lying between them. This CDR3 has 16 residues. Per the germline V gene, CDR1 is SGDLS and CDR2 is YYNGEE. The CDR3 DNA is TGTGCCAGCAGCGCGGGAGCGGGAAGGGGGAAAGAGACCCAGTACTTC. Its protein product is CASSAGAGRGKETQYF.

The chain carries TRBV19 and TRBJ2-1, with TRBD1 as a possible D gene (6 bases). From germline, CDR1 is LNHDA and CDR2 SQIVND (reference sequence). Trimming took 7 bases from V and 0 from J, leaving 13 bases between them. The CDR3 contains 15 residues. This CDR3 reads CASKLQGPSYNEQFF. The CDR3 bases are TGTGCCAGTAAGCTGCAGGGGCCCTCCTACAATGAGCAGTTCTTC.

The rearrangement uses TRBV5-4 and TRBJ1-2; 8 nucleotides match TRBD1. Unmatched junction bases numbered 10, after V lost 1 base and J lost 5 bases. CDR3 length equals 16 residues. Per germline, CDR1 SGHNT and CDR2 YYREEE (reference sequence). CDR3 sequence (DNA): TGTGCCAGCAGCTTGAGGGACAGGAACAGCGGGTATGGCTACACCTTC. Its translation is CASSLRDRNSGYGYTF. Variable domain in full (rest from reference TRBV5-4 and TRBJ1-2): ETGVTQSPTHLIKTRGQQVTLRCSSQSGHNTVSWYQQALGQGPQFIFQYYREEENGRGNFPPRFSGLQFPNYSSELNVNALELDDSALYLCASSLRDRNSGYGYTFGSGTRLTVV.

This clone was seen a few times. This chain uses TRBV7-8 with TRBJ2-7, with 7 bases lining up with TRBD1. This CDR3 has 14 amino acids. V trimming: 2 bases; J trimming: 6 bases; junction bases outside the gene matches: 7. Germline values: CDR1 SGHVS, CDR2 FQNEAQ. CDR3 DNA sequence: TGTGCCAGCAGCTTACCTGGCAGGGGGAGCGAGCAGTACTTC. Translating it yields CASSLPGRGSEQYF.